This T cell receptor beta chain is from a study of OX40 agonist ivuxolimab in advanced cancers. Across the whole study: At approximately 83% male, the cohort had a mean age of approximately 60 years, ranging from roughly 20 to 80. Partial response was recorded in three patients: one hepatocellular carcinoma and two cutaneous melanoma cases. Points from the study as a whole: What antigens the expanded peripheral T cells recognized was never established.

Note on this clone: Its antigen is unidentified.

The study sampled blood at baseline, cycle 4 day 1, and cycle 7 day 1. TCRdb's table, derived via immunoSEQ multiplex PCR, lists solely in-frame clones and lacks some. The top ten clones hold 20% to 30% of a sample with 66,000 or so clones, around 93% of them seen once. V was clipped by 4 bases and J by 3 bases, with 13 bases between them. The germline gives CDR1 MNHNS, CDR2 SASEGT. The CDR3 runs 14 residues. The material was CD4+ or CD8+ T cells sorted from blood, obtained in a trial of the OX40 agonist ivuxolimab. This chain joins TRBV6-1 and TRBJ2-7; D perhaps matches TRBD2 (6 bases). The origin of this receptor is an adult with an advanced solid tumor such as melanoma, head and neck, liver or kidney cancer. CDR3 DNA: TGTGCCAGCAGTGCGGGGGTGCCCGACTACGAGCAGTACTTC. Translated, it gives CASSAGVPDYEQYF.